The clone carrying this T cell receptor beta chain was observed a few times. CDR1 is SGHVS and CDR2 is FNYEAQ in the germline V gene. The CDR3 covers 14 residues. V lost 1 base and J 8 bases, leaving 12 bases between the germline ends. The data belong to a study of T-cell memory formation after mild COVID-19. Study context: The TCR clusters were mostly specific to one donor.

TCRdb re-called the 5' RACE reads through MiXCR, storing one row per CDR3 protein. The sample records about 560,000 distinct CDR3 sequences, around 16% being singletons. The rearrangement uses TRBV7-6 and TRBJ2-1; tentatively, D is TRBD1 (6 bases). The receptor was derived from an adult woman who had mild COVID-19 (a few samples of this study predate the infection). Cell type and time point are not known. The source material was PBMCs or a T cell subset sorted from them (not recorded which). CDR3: CASSLVGALDEQFF. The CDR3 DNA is TGTGCCAGCAGCTTAGTGGGGGCTCTGGATGAGCAGTTCTTC.